This T cell receptor (beta chain) was sequenced in a study of T cells in Graves' hyperthyroidism and ophthalmopathy. This clonotype has only a few counts. Researchers took RNA transcripts and amplified the TCR beta CDR3 regions from them. HTBI primers drove first-round RT-PCR of the TCR CDR3. TCRdb re-derived calls from the multiplex PCR reads in MiXCR, one entry per CDR3 protein. Among hundreds of thousands of distinct CDR3 sequences listed, roughly 16% were seen once. J was trimmed by 9 bases and V by 4 bases; bases with no gene match: 3. Germline CDR1 is SQVTM and CDR2 is ANQGSEA. CDR3 length equals 14 residues.

Sequenced: blood. This chain connects TRBV29-1 to TRBJ2-2; 15 positions agree with TRBD2. This clonotype was obtained from a woman in her twenties or thirties with Graves' hyperthyroidism. CDR3 sequence reads: CSVAGLAGGRELFF. The CDR3 region has the DNA TGCAGCGTTGCAGGACTAGCGGGAGGGAGGGAGCTGTTTTTT.